Listed below are T cell receptor beta chains from one sample, sequenced in a study of patients and donors after allogeneic stem cell transplantation. One entry per CDR3 protein, called by TCRdb with MiXCR from the RT-PCR reads. The sample yields approximately 90,000 distinct CDR3 sequences, just under 5% seen once. The sample was blood, either unsorted or a sorted T cell fraction (not recorded which). These receptors originate from a human donor who was either an allogeneic HSCT recipient or a stem cell or donor lymphocyte infusion donor (not recorded which). It is not recorded whose cells these are; they may come from a transplant donor. CDR3s include the opening cysteine and the closing phenylalanine or tryptophan. The D gene is left open where the match is weak. Rows give clone size only sometimes, using once, few, many, or a class for an expanded clone.

length: 12; V: TRBV20-1; size: .; D: .; J: TRBJ2-5; CDR3: CSANRVGETQYF; DNA: TGCAGTGCTAACAGGGTTGGGGAGACCCAGTACTTC
length: 17; V: TRBV4-1; size: many; D: .; J: TRBJ1-2; CDR3: CASSQGQARVINYGYTF; DNA: TGCGCCAGCAGCCAAGGGCAGGCCAGGGTGATCAACTATGGCTACACCTTC
length: 13; V: TRBV9; size: many; D: .; J: TRBJ1-2; CDR3: CASSGGSLGGYTF; DNA: TGTGCCAGCAGCGGGGGGTCCTTGGGAGGCTACACCTTC
length: 15; V: TRBV13; size: .; D: .; J: TRBJ2-7; CDR3: CASSPTGKSTHEQYF; DNA: TGTGCCAGCAGCCCAACAGGGAAATCTACACACGAGCAGTACTTC
length: 14; V: TRBV20-1; size: many; D: .; J: TRBJ2-3; CDR3: CSARRGTLKDTQYF; DNA: TGCAGTGCTAGACGGGGGACCTTAAAAGATACGCAGTATTTT
length: 18; V: TRBV5-1; size: many; D: .; J: TRBJ2-6; CDR3: CASSLFLRANSGANVLTF; DNA: TGCGCCAGCAGCTTGTTTTTGCGGGCAAACTCTGGGGCCAACGTCCTGACTTTC
length: 13; V: TRBV28; size: many; D: TRBD1; J: TRBJ2-4; CDR3: CASSGQGENIQYF; DNA: TGTGCCAGCAGCGGACAGGGGGAAAACATTCAGTACTTC
length: 14; V: TRBV6-1; size: many; D: .; J: TRBJ1-4; CDR3: CASRPRGGDEKLFF; DNA: TGTGCCAGCAGACCCCGGGGGGGGGATGAAAAACTGTTTTTT
length: 14; V: TRBV2; size: many; D: .; J: TRBJ1-5; CDR3: CASSGGQPHQPQHF; DNA: TGTGCCAGCAGTGGAGGACAGCCTCATCAGCCCCAGCATTTT
length: 14; V: TRBV5-1; size: .; D: .; J: TRBJ2-2; CDR3: CASSLEQGTGELFF; DNA: TGCGCCAGCAGCTTAGAACAGGGAACCGGGGAGCTGTTTTTT
length: 15; V: TRBV12-3/TRBV12-4; size: .; D: .; J: TRBJ1-5; CDR3: CASSKDGDSNQPQHF; DNA: TGTGCCAGCAGCAAAGACGGGGATAGCAATCAGCCCCAGCATTTT
length: 19; V: TRBV12-3/TRBV12-4; size: many; D: TRBD2; J: TRBJ2-1; CDR3: CASSPLGGGARAPHNEQFF; DNA: TGTGCCAGCAGTCCTCTGGGCGGGGGGGCCCGGGCACCTCACAATGAGCAGTTCTTC
length: 15; V: TRBV12-3/TRBV12-4; size: .; D: .; J: TRBJ2-6; CDR3: CASSPTESGANVLTF; DNA: TGTGCCAGCAGCCCAACGGAGTCTGGGGCCAACGTCCTGACTTTC